There are many counts of the clone carrying this T cell receptor (beta chain). This specimen belongs to a study of quantifying T cell responses using KT2 cells. Study-level information: Reverse transcription used primers in the TCR alpha and beta constant regions.

The CDR3 totals 12 residues. Germline V gives CDR1 KGHSH, CDR2 LQKENI. With 3 bases clipped from V and 11 bases from J, the junction kept 3 bases outside the gene matches. An oligo carrying a UMI was ligated to the cDNA 3' end. The first PCR ran three to four cycles with an equimolar RC1.1 and RC1.2 beta primer mix. One entry per CDR3 protein, called by TCRdb with MiXCR from the UMI-ligation and nested PCR reads. This table has about 32,000 distinct CDR3 sequences, 6% to 9.5% appearing once. This clonotype was sampled from a human donor. The sequencing input was PBMCs spiked with cells of the T cell clone KT2. The chain links TRBV18 to TRBJ2-1; 8 bases map to TRBD1. The CDR3 DNA is TGTGCCAGCTCACCGGACAGGGATAAGCAGTTCTTC. Translating it yields CASSPDRDKQFF.